This TCR beta chain comes out of a study of T cell repertoires in cytomegalovirus infection (dated by TCRdb to the late 2010s). Concerning the study at large: Donor HLA type was relevant to the analysis, because carriage of CMV infection together with the matching HLA type was indicated by public TCR beta signatures. Broader findings and caveats from the paper: The ex vivo response was dominated by HLA-C-restricted CMV-specific TCR beta clonotypes, and the single most frequent clonotype in two of eight donors was supplied by these HLA-C-restricted clonotypes. In both this cohort and an independent cohort of 350 or so donors, the cumulative frequency of public TCR beta family members distinguished carriers of CMV infection plus the relevant HLA type.

The CDR3 sequence holds 15 residues, the cysteine and phenylalanine included. The retained sequence is limited to the CDR3, 45 bases, with the frame set at the first base. V is trimmed back by 5 bases and J by 4 bases, and the junction contains 8 bases that no gene match accounts for. From a lookup of the germline V gene, CDR1 and CDR2 are SGHTA and FQGNSA. This clonotype was found many times. Its antigen is currently not known. Base qualities were left out, and no much larger clone turns up one base away. The instrument given in TCRdb is Illumina HiSeq 1500. TCRdb reworked the public reads: Q25 trimming with fastp, MiXCR clone assembly, productive beta chains retained. Each CDR3 protein appears once, grouped with its most common genes and DNA. Here the sample has around 530,000 distinct CDR3 sequences; about 15% occur a single time. The ten largest clonotypes hold more than 20% of the sample.

The sequenced sample was CD8+ T cells from PBMCs. The chain employs TRBV7-2 and TRBJ2-1; 7 of the junction bases match TRBD2. This receptor was taken from a human donor in good health (CMV status not recorded). Some clones in this sample may be carry-over from other donors' samples. The CDR3 here reads CASSHPSGAYNEQFF. The DNA sequence is TGTGCCAGCAGCCATCCGAGCGGGGCATACAATGAGCAGTTCTTC.